A selection of T cell receptor beta chains follows, all from one sample in a study of cytomegalovirus exposure and HLA in healthy donors. Sequencing was performed with immunoSEQ multiplex PCR; in TCRdb, only in-frame clones are kept and a portion is missing. This table has 110,000 to 150,000 clones, roughly 80% appearing once. Material: PBMCs. Receptor source: a male donor in good health and CMV-seronegative. Each CDR3 is given with its conserved first and last residue. The D gene is left open where the match is weak. Size is stated for part of the rows, as once, few or many counts, or as a class when the clone is expanded.

d_call | j_call | v_call | clone_size | cdr3_nt | cdr3_aa
TRBD2 | TRBJ2-1 | TRBV6-4 | - | TGTGCCAGCAGTGAGGTAGCGGGAGCGAATGAGCAGTTCTTC | CASSEVAGANEQFF
- | TRBJ2-2 | TRBV30 | - | TGTGCCTGGAGTGCTAGCTACGGGGAGCTGTTTTTT | CAWSASYGELFF
- | TRBJ2-1 | TRBV2 | - | TGTGCCAGCAGTGTTTGGGGGCTGAATGAGCAGTTCTTC | CASSVWGLNEQFF
- | TRBJ1-5 | TRBV5-1 | - | TGCGCCAGCAGCTTGCTAGGGGATAGCAATCAGCCCCAGCATTTT | CASSLLGDSNQPQHF
TRBD1 | TRBJ1-2 | TRBV19 | - | TGTGCCAGTAGTACAGGGACAGGCGCTTCGGGAAACTACACCTTC | CASSTGTGASGNYTF
- | TRBJ2-7 | TRBV5-1 | - | TGCGCCAGCGCCCACGACAGCTACGAGCAGTACTTC | CASAHDSYEQYF
TRBD2 | TRBJ2-1 | TRBV27 | - | TGTGCCAGCAGTTTCTTGTCTAGCGGAGGGGCTGAGCAGTTCTTC | CASSFLSSGGAEQFF
TRBD1 | TRBJ1-2 | TRBV11-2 | - | TGTGCCAGCAGCTCATCCCCCCAGGACAGGGACTATGGCTACACCTTC | CASSSSPQDRDYGYTF
TRBD1 | TRBJ2-2 | TRBV5-1 | once | TGCGCCAGCAGCCCGACAGGGGCTAACACCGGGGAGCTGTTTTTT | CASSPTGANTGELFF
TRBD1 | TRBJ1-1 | TRBV4-2 | - | TGTGCCAGCAGCCAAGAGGGACAGGGATTGGCGTTCTTTAGTACTGAAGCTTTCTTT | CASSQEGQGLAFFSTEAFF
- | TRBJ1-1 | TRBV2 | - | TGTGCCAGCAGTGAATATCAGGTTGTTGCTTTCTTT | CASSEYQVVAFF
TRBD1 | TRBJ1-1 | TRBV19 | - | TGTGCCAGTAGCTCCCCGGGACAGGGGCGCACTGAAGCTTTCTTT | CASSSPGQGRTEAFF